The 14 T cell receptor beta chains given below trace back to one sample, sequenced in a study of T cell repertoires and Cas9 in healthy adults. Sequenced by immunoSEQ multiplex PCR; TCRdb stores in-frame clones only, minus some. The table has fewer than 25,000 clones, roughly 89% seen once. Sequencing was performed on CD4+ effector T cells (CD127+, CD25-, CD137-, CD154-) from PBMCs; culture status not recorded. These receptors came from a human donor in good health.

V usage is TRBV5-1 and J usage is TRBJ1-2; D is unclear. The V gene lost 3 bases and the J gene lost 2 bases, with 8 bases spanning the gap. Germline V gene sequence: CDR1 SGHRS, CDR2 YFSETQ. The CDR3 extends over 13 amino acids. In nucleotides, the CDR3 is TGCGCCAGCAGCTGGGAAGGAAACTATGGCTACACCTTC. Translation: CASSWEGNYGYTF.

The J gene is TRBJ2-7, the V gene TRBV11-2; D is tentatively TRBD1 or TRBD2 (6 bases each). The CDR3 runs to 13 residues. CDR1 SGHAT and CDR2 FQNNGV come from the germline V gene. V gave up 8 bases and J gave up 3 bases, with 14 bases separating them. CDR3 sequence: CASLGRGGYEQYF. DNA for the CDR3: TGTGCCAGCCTGGGCAGGGGAGGCTACGAGCAGTACTTC.

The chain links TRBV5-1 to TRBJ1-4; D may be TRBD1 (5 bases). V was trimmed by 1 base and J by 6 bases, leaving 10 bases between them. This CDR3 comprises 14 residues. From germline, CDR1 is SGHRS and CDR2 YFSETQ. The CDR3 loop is CASSLQWGDEKLFF. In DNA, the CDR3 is TGCGCCAGCAGCTTGCAATGGGGGGATGAAAAACTGTTTTTT.

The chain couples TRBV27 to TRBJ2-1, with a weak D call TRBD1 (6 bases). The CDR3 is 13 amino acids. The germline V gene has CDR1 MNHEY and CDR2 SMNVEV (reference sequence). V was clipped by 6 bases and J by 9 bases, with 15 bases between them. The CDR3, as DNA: TGTGCCAGCAGCCACTCAGCACAGGGTGAGCAGTTCTTC. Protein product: CASSHSAQGEQFF.

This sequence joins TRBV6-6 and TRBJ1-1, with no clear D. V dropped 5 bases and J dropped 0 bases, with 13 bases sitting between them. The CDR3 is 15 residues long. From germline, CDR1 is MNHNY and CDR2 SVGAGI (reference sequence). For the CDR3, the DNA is TGTGCCAGCAGTCCCCGGGGAGCTGTGAACACTGAAGCTTTCTTT. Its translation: CASSPRGAVNTEAFF.

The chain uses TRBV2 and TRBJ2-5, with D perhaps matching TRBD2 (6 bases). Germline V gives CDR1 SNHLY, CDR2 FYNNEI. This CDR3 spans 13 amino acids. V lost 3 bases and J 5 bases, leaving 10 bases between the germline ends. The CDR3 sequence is CASSEVGRETQYF. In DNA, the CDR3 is TGTGCCAGCAGTGAGGTGGGGAGGGAGACCCAGTACTTC.

CDR3: CASSPRLAGITDTQYF. The DNA of the CDR3 is TGTGCCAGCAGCCCCCGACTAGCGGGGATCACAGATACGCAGTATTTT. The V and J genes are TRBV5-6 and TRBJ2-3; 11 bases match TRBD2. The CDR3 spans 16 residues. The V segment lost 4 bases and the J segment 2 bases; nucleotides outside the gene matches: 6. Germline CDR1 is SGHDT and CDR2 is YYEEEE. Drawing the rest from reference TRBV5-6 and TRBJ2-3, the complete variable domain is DAGVTQSPTHLIKTRGQQVTLRCSPKSGHDTVSWYQQALGQGPQFIFQYYEEEERQRGNFPDRFSGHQFPNYSSELNVNALLLGDSALYLCASSPRLAGITDTQYFGPGTRLTVL.

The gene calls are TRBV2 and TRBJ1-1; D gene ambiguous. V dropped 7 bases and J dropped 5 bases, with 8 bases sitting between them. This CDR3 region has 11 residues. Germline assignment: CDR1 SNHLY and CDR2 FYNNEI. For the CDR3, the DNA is TGTGCCAGCACGAAGGTGACTGAAGCTTTCTTT. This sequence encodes CASTKVTEAFF.

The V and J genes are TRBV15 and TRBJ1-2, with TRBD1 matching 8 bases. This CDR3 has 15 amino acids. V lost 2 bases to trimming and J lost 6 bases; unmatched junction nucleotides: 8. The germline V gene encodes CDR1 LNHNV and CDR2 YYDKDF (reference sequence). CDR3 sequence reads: CATSRRGQAVDGYTF. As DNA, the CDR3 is TGTGCCACCAGCAGAAGGGGACAGGCTGTGGATGGCTACACCTTC.

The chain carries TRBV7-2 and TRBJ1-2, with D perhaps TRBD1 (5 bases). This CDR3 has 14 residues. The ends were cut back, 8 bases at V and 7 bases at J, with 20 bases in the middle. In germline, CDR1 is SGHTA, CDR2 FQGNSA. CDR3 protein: CASETGGLHSGYTF. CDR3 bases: TGTGCCAGCGAAACGGGGGGACTTCACAGTGGCTACACCTTC.

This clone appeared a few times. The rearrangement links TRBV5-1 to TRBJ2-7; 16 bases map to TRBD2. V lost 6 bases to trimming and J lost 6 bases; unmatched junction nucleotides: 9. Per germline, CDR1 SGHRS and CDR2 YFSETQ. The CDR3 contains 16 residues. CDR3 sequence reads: CASNPGTSGGAGEQYF. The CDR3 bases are TGCGCCAGCAACCCGGGGACTAGCGGGGGGGCCGGCGAGCAGTACTTC.

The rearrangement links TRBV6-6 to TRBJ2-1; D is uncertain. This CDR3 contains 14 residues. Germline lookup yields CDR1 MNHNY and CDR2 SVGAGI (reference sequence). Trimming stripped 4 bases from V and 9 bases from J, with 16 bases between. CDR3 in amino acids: CASSLKSTGGEQFF. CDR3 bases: TGTGCCAGCAGTTTAAAATCTACCGGCGGTGAGCAGTTCTTC.

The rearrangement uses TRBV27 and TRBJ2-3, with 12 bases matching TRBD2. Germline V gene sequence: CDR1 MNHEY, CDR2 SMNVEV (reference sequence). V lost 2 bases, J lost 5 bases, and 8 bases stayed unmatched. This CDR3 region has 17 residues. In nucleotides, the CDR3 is TGTGCCAGCAGTTTAGTCCTACCGGGACTAGCGGGAGATACGCAGTATTTT. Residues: CASSLVLPGLAGDTQYF.

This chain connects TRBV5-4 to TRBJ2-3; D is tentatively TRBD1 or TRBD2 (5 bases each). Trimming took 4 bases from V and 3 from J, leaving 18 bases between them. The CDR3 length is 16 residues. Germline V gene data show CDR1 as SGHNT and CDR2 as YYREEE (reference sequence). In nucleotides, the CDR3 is TGTGCCAGCAGCGATTCCAGCGGCGCAGGGACAGATACGCAGTATTTT. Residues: CASSDSSGAGTDTQYF.